A few counts support the clone carrying this TCR beta chain. Its specificity is not known. Sequencing of cultured CD4+ T cell DNA used the Oncomine TCR Beta short-read assay. TCRdb called the PCR reads again in MiXCR, with one record for every CDR3 protein. The sample lists about 16,000 distinct CDR3 sequences; about 39% were seen once. The sample originates from a study of vaccination and CD4 T cells after COVID-19. The germline CDR1 and CDR2 sequences are SEHNR and FQNEAQ (reference sequence). With 5 bases removed from V and 4 bases from J, the gap between germline ends came to 8 bases. The CDR3 length is 12 residues. This sample's treatment: roughly nine-day PBMC culture with coronavirus spike peptide pools or control peptides (ViraFEST assay). After being plated at under 2.5 million per well, PBMCs were cultured with about 10 IU/ml IL-2 and about 10 ug/ml peptide pools.

The chain has TRBV7-9 and TRBJ1-1; D gene uncertain. Sequencing input: CD4+ T cells from blood, cultured in vitro. This receptor was taken from a human donor who had recovered from COVID-19. The CDR3 nucleotides read TGTGCCAGCAGCCGAGCCGGCACTGAAGCTTTCTTT. Protein sequence: CASSRAGTEAFF.